The source of this T cell receptor beta chain is a study of T-cell reconstitution after alpha-beta-depleted transplantation in children. Whole-study results and caveats: For some patients, TCRbeta diversity was high at day 60 because of recipient T cells and thymic progenitors that survived. After transplant, at about two months, alpha-beta T cells were reportedly derived from several hundred expanded graft clones. T-cell numbers and diversity one year post-transplant derived largely from freshly generated T cells.

Unique molecular identifiers were incorporated when the TCRbeta library was constructed. TCRdb processed the PCR reads anew with MiXCR; each CDR3 protein has one entry. The sample lists 500,000 to 650,000 distinct CDR3 sequences, about 10% occurring once. Germline-derived CDR1 and CDR2 are SGHRS and YFSETQ. The length of the CDR3 is 15 residues. The J segment lost 5 bases and the V segment lost 4 bases, leaving 8 bases of the junction unmatched. With regard to this clonotype: Its cognate antigen is unknown.

The sequence was obtained from a female patient aged 2 to 10 who had a stem cell transplant for aplastic anemia, so the T cells may come from the graft donor. The rearrangement uses TRBV5-1 and TRBJ2-1, with 8 bases fitting TRBD2. The specimen was PBMCs, mostly from graft donor cells, collected 180 days after TCRalphabeta/CD19-depleted stem cell transplant. The CDR3 coding sequence is TGCGCCAGCAGCCCGAGACTAGCGAGAGACAATGAGCAGTTCTTC. Amino acid sequence: CASSPRLARDNEQFF.